The 3 T cell receptor beta chains given below trace back to one sample, sequenced in a study of identical twins. TCRdb fed the 5' RACE reads into MiXCR, producing one record per CDR3 protein. Here the sample spans around 490,000 distinct CDR3 sequences, approximately 14% being singletons. These data were likewise used in another study, on yellow fever vaccine responses in identical twins.

The sample taken for sequencing was CD4+ T cells sorted from blood. The receptors were gathered from a woman in her late teens or twenties in good health.

This clonotype has ten or more counts. CDR3: CSARDGHTLWTDTQYF. The CDR3 DNA reads as TGCAGTGCTAGAGACGGTCACACACTTTGGACAGATACGCAGTATTTT. This rearrangement joins TRBV20-1 to TRBJ2-3; the D is unclear. V lost 0 bases, J lost 3 bases, and 16 bases lay in between. CDR3 length: 16 residues. From germline, CDR1 is DFQATT and CDR2 SNEGSKA (reference sequence).

This clonotype was picked up one time. The chain joins TRBV20-1 to TRBJ2-4, with D perhaps TRBD2 (5 bases). CDR1 and CDR2 (germline): DFQATT, SNEGSKA (reference sequence). Trimming shortened V by 6 bases and J by 6 bases, and 12 bases separated the two germline ends. CDR3 length equals 12 residues. CDR3 DNA sequence: TGCAGTGCAACGGACTCAGTAAACATTCAGTACTTC. It is translated as CSATDSVNIQYF.

In this sample, this clonotype turned up a few times. CDR3 nucleotides: TGTGCCAGCAGTGCCCCCCGGGGGGGTCAAGAGACCCAGTACTTC. This gives the protein CASSAPRGGQETQYF. The chain is built from TRBV11-3 and TRBJ2-5; 8 bases agree with TRBD2. Germline CDR1 and CDR2: SGHNT and YENEEA. The CDR3 contains 15 residues. Trimming cost V 6 bases and J 2 bases; bases outside gene matches: 8. The whole variable domain, filled in from reference TRBV11-3 and TRBJ2-5, reads EAGVVQSPRYKIIEKKQPVAFWCNPISGHNTLYWYLQNLGQGPELLIRYENEEAVDDSQLPKDRFSAERLKGVDSTLKIQPAELGDSAVYLCASSAPRGGQETQYFGPGTRLLVL.